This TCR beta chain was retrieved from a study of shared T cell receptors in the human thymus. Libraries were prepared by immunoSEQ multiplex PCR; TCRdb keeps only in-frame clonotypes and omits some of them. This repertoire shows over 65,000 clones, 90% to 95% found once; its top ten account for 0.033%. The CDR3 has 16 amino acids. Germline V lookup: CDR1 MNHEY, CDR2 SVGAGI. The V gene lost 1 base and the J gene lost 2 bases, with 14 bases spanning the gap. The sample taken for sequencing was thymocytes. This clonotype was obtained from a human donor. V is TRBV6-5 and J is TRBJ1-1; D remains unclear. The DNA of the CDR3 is TGTGCCAGCAGTTACTTTGACCGGGAGGGCAACACTGAAGCTTTCTTT. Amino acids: CASSYFDREGNTEAFF.